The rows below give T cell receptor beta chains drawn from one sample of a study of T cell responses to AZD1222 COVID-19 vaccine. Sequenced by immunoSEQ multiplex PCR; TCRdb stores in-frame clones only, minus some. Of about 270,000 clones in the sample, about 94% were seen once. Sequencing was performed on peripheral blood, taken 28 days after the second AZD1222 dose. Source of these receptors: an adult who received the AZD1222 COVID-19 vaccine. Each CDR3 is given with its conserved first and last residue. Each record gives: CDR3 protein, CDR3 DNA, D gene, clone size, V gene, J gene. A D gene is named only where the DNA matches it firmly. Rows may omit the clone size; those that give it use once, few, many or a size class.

CASSFSRGLGYTF,TGTGCCAGCAGTTTCTCCAGGGGGCTAGGCTACACCTTC,TRBD1,.,TRBV28,TRBJ1-2
CASSINSDYGYTF,TGTGCCAGTAGTATTAACTCGGACTATGGCTACACCTTC,.,.,TRBV19,TRBJ1-2
CASSKEQRGGYTF,TGTGCCAGCAGCAAAGAACAGCGGGGAGGCTACACCTTC,.,.,TRBV5-4,TRBJ1-2
CAISDWTDHNEQFF,TGTGCCATCAGTGATTGGACAGATCACAATGAGCAGTTCTTC,.,.,TRBV10-3,TRBJ2-1
CATSSPGSRNEQFF,TGTGCCACCAGCAGCCCCGGCAGTCGCAATGAGCAGTTCTTC,.,.,TRBV15,TRBJ2-1
CASSWGQGDGYTF,TGCGCCAGCAGCTGGGGACAGGGGGATGGCTACACCTTC,TRBD1,.,TRBV5-1,TRBJ1-2
CASKNPGDGNEQFF,TGCGCCAGCAAGAATCCAGGGGACGGCAATGAGCAGTTCTTC,.,.,TRBV5-1,TRBJ2-1
CASSLWGLDTEAFF,TGCGCCAGCAGCTTGTGGGGGTTGGACACTGAAGCTTTCTTT,.,.,TRBV5-1,TRBJ1-1
CASSVAGGSYNEQFF,TGTGCCAGCAGCGTAGCGGGGGGCTCCTACAATGAGCAGTTCTTC,TRBD2,.,TRBV9,TRBJ2-1
CASSLQGQRDSPLHF,TGTGCCAGCAGCCTTCAGGGACAAAGGGATTCACCCCTCCACTTT,.,.,TRBV5-4,TRBJ1-6
CASSTYGGTDTQYF,TGTGCCAGCAGCACCTACGGGGGAACGGATACGCAGTATTTT,.,.,TRBV6-2/TRBV6-3,TRBJ2-3
CASSHSGTGREFHYGYTF,TGTGCCAGCAGCCATTCCGGGACAGGGAGGGAATTCCACTATGGCTACACCTTC,TRBD1,.,TRBV28,TRBJ1-2
CASSFQAGGPDTQYF,TGTGCCAGCAGCTTCCAAGCGGGGGGGCCAGATACGCAGTATTTT,TRBD2,.,TRBV7-9,TRBJ2-3
CASSPGTTLSGELFF,TGTGCCAGCAGCCCAGGGACTACGTTAAGCGGGGAGCTGTTTTTT,TRBD2,.,TRBV7-3,TRBJ2-2
CASTHRGKGSGGSYEQYF,TGTGCCAGCACTCATAGGGGAAAAGGGTCGGGAGGGTCCTACGAGCAGTACTTC,TRBD2,.,TRBV2,TRBJ2-7
CASSPTSQGEANYGYTF,TGTGCCAGCTCACCCACATCGCAGGGGGAGGCAAACTATGGCTACACCTTC,TRBD1,.,TRBV18,TRBJ1-2
CASSSTGRRTIYF,TGTGCCAGCAGTTCGACAGGCAGGCGCACCATATATTTT,.,.,TRBV12-3/TRBV12-4,TRBJ1-3
CASSSGQGTDEQFF,TGTGCCAGCAGCTCGGGACAGGGTACGGATGAGCAGTTCTTC,TRBD1,.,TRBV11-3,TRBJ2-1
CASSPSGGLGYGYTF,TGTGCCAGCAGCCCCTCCGGGGGGCTAGGGTATGGCTACACCTTC,.,.,TRBV3-1/TRBV3-2,TRBJ1-2
CASSQGTRSRDRHEAFF,TGCGCCAGCAGCCAAGGTACTAGAAGCCGGGACAGACACGAAGCTTTCTTT,TRBD1,.,TRBV4-3,TRBJ1-1
CATSDPRTSGTYEQYF,TGTGCCACCAGTGACCCCCGGACTAGCGGAACCTACGAGCAGTACTTC,TRBD2,.,TRBV24-1,TRBJ2-7
CASSFRDRATGELFF,TGTGCCAGCAGCTTCCGGGACAGGGCAACCGGGGAGCTGTTTTTT,TRBD1,.,TRBV7-2,TRBJ2-2
CASSLDYNSPLHF,TGTGCCAGCAGCTTGGACTATAATTCACCCCTCCACTTT,.,.,TRBV5-8,TRBJ1-6
CASSSGRGDTGELFF,TGTGCCAGCAGTTCCGGGAGGGGCGACACCGGGGAGCTGTTTTTT,TRBD2,.,TRBV6-5,TRBJ2-2
CASSPGQGTSPLHF,TGTGCCAGCTCACCGGGACAGGGGACTTCACCCCTCCACTTT,TRBD1,.,TRBV18,TRBJ1-6
CASSQFGGSNQPQHF,TGTGCCAGCAGCCAATTTGGAGGGAGCAATCAGCCCCAGCATTTT,.,once,TRBV16,TRBJ1-5
CATREGDATNEKLFF,TGTGCCACCCGCGAGGGGGATGCAACTAATGAAAAACTGTTTTTT,.,many,TRBV10-3,TRBJ1-4
CASWTGGLGTGELFF,TGTGCCAGCTGGACAGGGGGCCTCGGCACCGGGGAGCTGTTTTTT,TRBD1,once,TRBV6-5,TRBJ2-2
CASRRTGQSNQPQHF,TGTGCCAGCCGTAGAACTGGGCAGTCGAATCAGCCCCAGCATTTT,.,.,TRBV6-5,TRBJ1-5
CASSITPPAVVSGNTIYF,TGTGCCAGTAGTATTACCCCGCCGGCAGTTGTCTCTGGAAACACCATATATTTT,.,.,TRBV19,TRBJ1-3
CASSVETSGLNEQFF,TGTGCCAGCAGTGTCGAGACTAGCGGTCTCAATGAGCAGTTCTTC,TRBD2,.,TRBV25-1,TRBJ2-1
CASSYSGSTYNSPLHF,TGTGCCAGCAGTTACTCGGGCAGCACCTATAATTCACCCCTCCACTTT,.,.,TRBV6-5,TRBJ1-6
CASSYTGNTEAFF,TGTGCCAGCAGTTATACAGGGAACACTGAAGCTTTCTTT,.,.,TRBV6-2/TRBV6-3,TRBJ1-1
CASSLSSGSSYEQYF,TGTGCCAGCAGTTTATCGAGCGGGAGCTCCTACGAGCAGTACTTC,TRBD2,.,TRBV27,TRBJ2-7
CAWSVPDRAGDQPQHF,TGTGCCTGGAGTGTACCCGACAGGGCGGGCGATCAGCCCCAGCATTTT,TRBD1,.,TRBV30,TRBJ1-5
CASSRTVNTGELFF,TGTGCCAGCAGCCGGACAGTAAACACCGGGGAGCTGTTTTTT,.,.,TRBV4-2,TRBJ2-2
CASKYLAALGQFF,TGTGCCAGCAAATATTTAGCGGCCCTCGGGCAGTTCTTC,.,.,TRBV12-3/TRBV12-4,TRBJ2-1
CATSESLAGEQFF,TGTGCCACCAGTGAATCTCTAGCGGGTGAGCAGTTCTTC,TRBD2,.,TRBV24-1,TRBJ2-1
CASSQGREDWYEQYF,TGTGCCAGCAGCCAAGGACGGGAGGATTGGTACGAGCAGTACTTC,TRBD2,.,TRBV4-2,TRBJ2-7
CASSFLRRGGADGYTF,TGTGCCAGCAGTTTCTTACGTCGGGGAGGGGCGGACGGCTACACCTTC,.,.,TRBV28,TRBJ1-2
CASSLESAGELFF,TGCGCCAGCAGCTTGGAATCGGCCGGGGAGCTGTTTTTT,.,.,TRBV5-1,TRBJ2-2
CASSVGTGETDTQYF,TGCGCCAGCAGCGTAGGGACAGGGGAAACTGATACGCAGTATTTT,TRBD1,.,TRBV5-1,TRBJ2-3
CASSPRLARGDETQYF,TGTGCCAGCTCACCTCGGTTGGCCAGGGGAGACGAGACCCAGTACTTC,.,.,TRBV18,TRBJ2-5
CAISVDRSSGNTIYF,TGTGCCATCAGTGTCGACAGGAGCTCTGGAAACACCATATATTTT,.,.,TRBV10-3,TRBJ1-3
CASRPSLAGDTQFF,TGTGCCAGCAGACCTAGTCTAGCGGGGGATACACAGTTCTTC,TRBD2,.,TRBV6-5,TRBJ2-1
CASSSEQANEKLFF,TGTGCCAGCAGTTCAGAGCAAGCTAATGAAAAACTGTTTTTT,.,.,TRBV6-2/TRBV6-3,TRBJ1-4
CASSQAGTGGDEQFF,TGTGCCAGCAGCCAAGCCGGGACAGGGGGTGATGAGCAGTTCTTC,TRBD1,.,TRBV3-1/TRBV3-2,TRBJ2-1
CASSRGHDNTEAFF,TGTGCCAGCAGCAGAGGACACGATAACACTGAAGCTTTCTTT,.,.,TRBV9,TRBJ1-1
CASSVQTGGEQYF,TGCGCCAGCAGCGTACAGACAGGGGGCGAGCAGTACTTC,TRBD1,.,TRBV5-1,TRBJ2-7
CASSPRTGRNIQYF,TGTGCCAGCTCACCACGGACAGGGCGCAACATTCAGTACTTC,TRBD1,once,TRBV18,TRBJ2-4
CASSFRGRLFF,TGTGCCAGCAGTTTTCGGGGGAGACTGTTTTTT,.,.,TRBV28,TRBJ1-4